This entry lists 18 T cell receptor beta chains sequenced from one sample in a study of cytomegalovirus exposure and HLA in healthy donors. Measured with immunoSEQ multiplex PCR; TCRdb has only the in-frame clones, and not every one. The sample consists of about 120,000 clones, approximately 81% of them appearing once. Source material: PBMCs. The receptors here all came from a woman in her 30s in good health and CMV-seronegative.

The table lists this clone with a count of one. The chain combines TRBV15 with TRBJ1-1, with 7 bases matching TRBD1. With V trimmed by 5 bases and J by 6 bases, 3 bases remained unmatched. The CDR3 has 12 amino acids. Germline CDR1 reads LNHNV; CDR2 reads YYDKDF (reference sequence). The CDR3 DNA is TGTGCCACCAGCGCAGGGGGGTCTGAAGCTTTCTTT. Its protein product is CATSAGGSEAFF. Complete variable domain (other parts from reference TRBV15 and TRBJ1-1): DAMVIQNPRYQVTQFGKPVTLSCSQTLNHNVMYWYQQKSSQAPKLLFHYYDKDFNNEADTPDNFQSRRPNTSFCFLDIRSPGLGDTAMYLCATSAGGSEAFFGQGTRLTVV.

The CDR3 DNA reads as TGTGCCAGCAGCCATGGGGACGCGGGGGCAGATACGCAGTATTTT. As protein: CASSHGDAGADTQYF. The V and J genes are TRBV7-3 and TRBJ2-3, with 7 bases that match TRBD2. The germline V gene has CDR1 SGHTA and CDR2 FQGTGA. With V trimmed by 5 bases and J by 4 bases, 9 bases remained unmatched. The CDR3 contains 15 residues.

This clone has a single count. The CDR3 protein is CASSPSRQYGYTF. The CDR3 nucleotides read TGTGCCAGCAGCCCCTCCCGACAGTATGGCTACACCTTC. The chain employs TRBV6-6 and TRBJ1-2, with TRBD1 as a possible D gene (5 bases). There are 13 residues in the CDR3. Germline CDR1 reads MNHNY; CDR2 reads SVGAGI (reference sequence). V was clipped by 6 bases and J by 5 bases, with 13 bases between them.

The chain links TRBV2 to TRBJ2-5; TRBD2 matches at 16 bases. The germline V gene has CDR1 SNHLY and CDR2 FYNNEI. J gave up 2 bases and V 10 bases, and 10 bases lay outside the gene matches. The CDR3 sequence is 17 residues long. CDR3 protein: CATRRGLAGGKQETQYF. DNA of the CDR3: TGTGCCACCAGACGGGGACTAGCGGGGGGGAAACAAGAGACCCAGTACTTC.

The DNA of the CDR3 is TGTGCCAGCAAGATTACAGGGACGTCGGGTGAAAAACTGTTTTTT. This encodes CASKITGTSGEKLFF. V usage is TRBV6-5 and J usage is TRBJ1-4; tentatively, D is TRBD1 (6 bases). Trimming removed 7 bases from V and 7 bases from J, with 19 bases in between. CDR3 length equals 15 residues. Germline V gene sequence: CDR1 MNHEY, CDR2 SVGAGI.

This clone was detected a few times. The V gene is TRBV5-1, the J gene TRBJ1-1; D is unclear. CDR3 length: 13 residues. From germline, CDR1 is SGHRS and CDR2 YFSETQ. V lost 1 base to trimming and J lost 1 base, with 5 bases between them. The CDR3 protein is CASSLSENTEAFF. In nucleotides, the CDR3 is TGCGCCAGCAGCTTGTCAGAGAACACTGAAGCTTTCTTT.

The genes are TRBV2 and TRBJ1-1; D remains unclear. This CDR3 spans 14 amino acids. CDR1 and CDR2 from the germline V gene are SNHLY and FYNNEI. Trimming removed 11 bases at V and 5 bases at J, with 21 bases between. This CDR3 reads CAGFNPGMGTEAFF. The DNA for the CDR3 is TGTGCCGGATTTAACCCGGGGATGGGGACTGAAGCTTTCTTT.

The chain is built from TRBV5-1 and TRBJ2-3, with D hard to call. The CDR3 has 16 amino acids. In germline, CDR1 is SGHRS, CDR2 YFSETQ. V was pared by 1 base and J by 2 bases, with 14 bases between. The CDR3: CASSLRSRISTDTQYF. The CDR3 DNA is TGCGCCAGCAGCTTGCGGTCTCGCATCTCCACAGATACGCAGTATTTT. The variable domain in full, completed from reference TRBV5-1 and TRBJ2-3, reads KAGVTQTPRYLIKTRGQQVTLSCSPISGHRSVSWYQQTPGQGLQFLFEYFSETQRNKGNFPGRFSGRQFSNSRSEMNVSTLELGDSALYLCASSLRSRISTDTQYFGPGTRLTVL.

Only one count was recorded for this clone. V is TRBV19 and J is TRBJ1-2; no definite D call. Germline assignment: CDR1 LNHDA and CDR2 SQIVND (reference sequence). V shed 5 bases and J shed 3 bases, with 16 bases lying between them. This CDR3 region has 15 residues. DNA of the CDR3: TGTGCCAGTAGTCAGCGGACTGTGAGGCACTATGGCTACACCTTC. This encodes CASSQRTVRHYGYTF.

This chain joins TRBV2 and TRBJ2-6; TRBD1 aligns across 10 bases. The germline V gene encodes CDR1 SNHLY and CDR2 FYNNEI. V was pared by 6 bases and J by 2 bases, with 4 bases of the junction left unmatched. The CDR3 is 16 residues long. The CDR3 DNA sequence: TGTGCCAGCAGGCCGACAGGGGGCACTGGGGCCAACGTCCTGACTTTC. Protein sequence: CASRPTGGTGANVLTF. Looking up the rest from reference TRBV2 and TRBJ2-6 gives the full variable domain: EPEVTQTPSHQVTQMGQEVILRCVPISNHLYFYWYRQILGQKVEFLVSFYNNEISEKSEIFDDQFSVERPDGSNFTLKIRSTKLEDSAMYFCASRPTGGTGANVLTFGAGSRLTVL.

V gene TRBV6-4 combines with J gene TRBJ2-2; D is perhaps TRBD1 (6 bases). Germline V CDR1 and CDR2: MRHNA, SNTAGT. V lost 4 bases and J lost 3, with 6 bases in between. The CDR3 covers 13 residues. The CDR3 sequence is CASSGTDTGELFF. In nucleotides, the CDR3 is TGTGCCAGCAGTGGGACAGACACCGGGGAGCTGTTTTTT.

The chain links TRBV7-2 to TRBJ2-2, with D perhaps TRBD1 (6 bases). V was cut by 5 bases and J by 3 bases, with 16 bases left in between. This CDR3 has 16 residues. Germline V CDR1 and CDR2: SGHTA, FQGNSA. CDR3 sequence: CASSHRPGQYTGELFF. The CDR3 nucleotides read TGTGCCAGCAGCCATCGTCCTGGACAGTACACCGGGGAGCTGTTTTTT.

V gene TRBV6-5 combines with J gene TRBJ2-3; maybe TRBD2 (6 bases). V gave up 8 bases and J gave up 4 bases, with 19 bases separating them. The CDR3 consists of 15 residues. Per the germline V gene, CDR1 is MNHEY and CDR2 is SVGAGI. CDR3: CASGEWRGGADTQYF. The CDR3, as DNA: TGTGCCAGCGGCGAATGGAGGGGCGGGGCAGATACGCAGTATTTT.

The J gene is TRBJ1-2, the V gene TRBV19; TRBD1 agrees at 12 bases. Germline CDR1 and CDR2: LNHDA and SQIVND (reference sequence). This CDR3 is 16 amino acids long. The trim removed 2 bases at V and 7 bases at J, leaving 8 bases unmatched. The chain's CDR3 is CASSILFSGQGAGYTF. The DNA for the CDR3 is TGTGCCAGTAGTATACTGTTTTCGGGACAGGGGGCTGGCTACACCTTC.

The chain employs TRBV19 and TRBJ1-2; D is unclear. V gave up 7 bases and J gave up 0 bases, with 12 bases separating them. The CDR3 contains 14 residues. Germline CDR1 and CDR2: LNHDA and SQIVND (reference sequence). DNA of the CDR3: TGTGCCAGTAAATTGCGGAGTTCTAACTATGGCTACACCTTC. Amino acids: CASKLRSSNYGYTF.

The chain carries TRBV5-1 and TRBJ2-3; D is unresolved. CDR1 and CDR2 from the germline V gene are SGHRS and YFSETQ. The CDR3 runs to 14 residues. The ends were cut back, 4 bases at V and 2 bases at J, with 11 bases in the middle. The CDR3 DNA reads as TGCGCCAGCAGCGCCCAGTGGCTCACAGATACGCAGTATTTT. Translation gives CASSAQWLTDTQYF. The entire variable domain, with the rest obtained from reference TRBV5-1 and TRBJ2-3, is as follows: KAGVTQTPRYLIKTRGQQVTLSCSPISGHRSVSWYQQTPGQGLQFLFEYFSETQRNKGNFPGRFSGRQFSNSRSEMNVSTLELGDSALYLCASSAQWLTDTQYFGPGTRLTVL.

The chain links TRBV4-3 to TRBJ2-1, with 10 bases lining up with TRBD1. Germline CDR1 and CDR2: LGHNA and YSLEER. This CDR3 is 15 amino acids long. Trimming took 1 base from V and 3 from J; bases not matched to a gene: 0. This CDR3 is CASSQGTGGYNEQFF. For the CDR3, the DNA is TGCGCCAGCAGCCAAGGGACAGGGGGCTACAATGAGCAGTTCTTC.

The V gene is TRBV7-9, the J gene TRBJ2-2, with a tentative D call TRBD1 (6 bases). The CDR3 has 18 residues. V gave up 4 bases and J gave up 4 bases, with 22 bases separating them. From germline, CDR1 is SEHNR and CDR2 FQNEAQ (reference sequence). In nucleotides, the CDR3 is TGTGCCAGCAGCTCCCCAATTTTCCGGGACACCCCCACCGGGGAGCTGTTTTTT. This sequence encodes CASSSPIFRDTPTGELFF.